Listed below are T cell receptor beta chains from one sample, sequenced in a study of cytomegalovirus exposure and HLA in healthy donors. Sequencing was performed with immunoSEQ multiplex PCR; in TCRdb, only in-frame clones are kept and a portion is missing. In the table there are approximately 150,000 clones, 88% of which are singletons. Material: PBMCs. The source is a woman aged 40 to 50 in good health and CMV-seronegative. Both conserved end residues are part of each CDR3. A D gene is named only where the DNA matches it firmly. Size is stated for part of the rows, as once, few or many counts, or as a class when the clone is expanded.

.	TRBJ1-1	TRBD1	TRBV5-1	CASSWNPDRAIRTEAFF	TGCGCCAGCAGTTGGAATCCGGACAGGGCAATTAGAACTGAAGCTTTCTTT
once	TRBJ2-7	TRBD1	TRBV11-3	CASSLPGQGSYEQYF	TGTGCCAGCAGCTTACCAGGACAGGGTTCCTACGAGCAGTACTTC
.	TRBJ1-2	TRBD1	TRBV5-6	CASNLDRVNYGYTF	TGTGCCAGCAACTTGGACAGGGTTAACTATGGCTACACCTTC
.	TRBJ2-3	TRBD1	TRBV5-1	CASSRTGQGRSTDTQYF	TGCGCCAGCAGCCGGACGGGACAGGGGCGAAGCACAGATACGCAGTATTTT
.	TRBJ1-5	TRBD1	TRBV6-1	CASIPGQVSGQPQHF	TGTGCCAGCATCCCGGGACAGGTGAGCGGGCAGCCCCAGCATTTT
.	TRBJ2-7	TRBD1	TRBV6-1	CASRATGSLYEQYF	TGTGCCAGCAGGGCGACAGGGAGCCTCTACGAGCAGTACTTC
.	TRBJ2-5	TRBD1	TRBV27	CASRLQGAGETQYF	TGTGCCAGCAGATTACAGGGGGCCGGGGAGACCCAGTACTTC
.	TRBJ2-2	.	TRBV2	CASRATGSGELFF	TGTGCCAGCAGGGCTACAGGGTCCGGGGAGCTGTTTTTT
once	TRBJ1-4	.	TRBV6-6	CASRKRQPTNEKLFF	TGTGCCAGCAGAAAGAGACAACCAACTAATGAAAAACTGTTTTTT
.	TRBJ2-5	TRBD2	TRBV28	CASTASGGSKETQYF	TGTGCCAGCACTGCCAGCGGGGGTTCGAAAGAGACCCAGTACTTC
.	TRBJ2-7	TRBD2	TRBV5-1	CASNPVPGGSYEQYF	TGCGCCAGCAACCCGGTGCCGGGGGGCTCCTACGAGCAGTACTTC
.	TRBJ2-7	TRBD1	TRBV5-1	CASKMGDREGEQYF	TGCGCCAGCAAGATGGGGGACAGGGAAGGCGAGCAGTACTTC
few	TRBJ1-4	.	TRBV7-9	CASSLAEELAF	TGTGCCAGCAGCTTAGCGGAGGAGTTGGCTTTT
few	TRBJ1-1	TRBD1	TRBV5-6	CASSLQGRGHAEAFF	TGTGCCAGCAGCTTACAGGGGAGAGGGCACGCTGAAGCTTTCTTT
.	TRBJ2-1	.	TRBV28	CASNRRGGPYNEQFF	TGTGCCAGCAATCGAAGGGGGGGCCCCTACAATGAGCAGTTCTTC